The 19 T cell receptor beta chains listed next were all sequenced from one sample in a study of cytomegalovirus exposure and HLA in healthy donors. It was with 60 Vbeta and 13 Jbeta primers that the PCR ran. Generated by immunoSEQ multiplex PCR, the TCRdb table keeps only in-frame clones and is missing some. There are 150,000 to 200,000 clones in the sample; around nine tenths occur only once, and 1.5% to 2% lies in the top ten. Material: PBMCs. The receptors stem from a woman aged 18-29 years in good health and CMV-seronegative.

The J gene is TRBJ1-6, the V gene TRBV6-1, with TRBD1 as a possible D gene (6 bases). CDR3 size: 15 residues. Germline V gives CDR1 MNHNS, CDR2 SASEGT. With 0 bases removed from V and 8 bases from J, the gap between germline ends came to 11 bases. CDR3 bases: TGTGCCAGCAGTGAAGCTCGGGGGGCCTATTCACCCCTCCACTTT. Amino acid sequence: CASSEARGAYSPLHF.

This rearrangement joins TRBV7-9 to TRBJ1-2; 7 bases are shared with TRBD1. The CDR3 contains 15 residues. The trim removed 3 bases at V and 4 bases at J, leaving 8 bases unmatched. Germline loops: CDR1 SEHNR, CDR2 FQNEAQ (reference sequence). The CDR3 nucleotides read TGTGCCAGCAGCTTCGACAGGGCCTTGGGCTATGGCTACACCTTC. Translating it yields CASSFDRALGYGYTF.

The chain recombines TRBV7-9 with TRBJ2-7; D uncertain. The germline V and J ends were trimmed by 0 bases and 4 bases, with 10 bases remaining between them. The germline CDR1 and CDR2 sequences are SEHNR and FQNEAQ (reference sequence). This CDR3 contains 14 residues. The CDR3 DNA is TGTGCCAGCAGCTTAGCGGGCTGGCTATACGAGCAGTACTTC. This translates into CASSLAGWLYEQYF.

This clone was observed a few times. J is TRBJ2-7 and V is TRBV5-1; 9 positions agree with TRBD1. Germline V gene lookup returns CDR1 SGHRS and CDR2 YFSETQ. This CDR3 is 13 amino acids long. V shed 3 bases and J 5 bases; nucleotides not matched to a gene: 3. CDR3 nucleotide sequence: TGCGCCAGCAGCTCCGGGACAGGGAACGAGCAGTACTTC. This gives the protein CASSSGTGNEQYF.

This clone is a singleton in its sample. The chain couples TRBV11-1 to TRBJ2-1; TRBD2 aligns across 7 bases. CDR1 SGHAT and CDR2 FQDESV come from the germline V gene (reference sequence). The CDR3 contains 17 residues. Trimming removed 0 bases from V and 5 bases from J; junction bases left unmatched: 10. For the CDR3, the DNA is TGTGCCAGCAGCTTAGCGTGGAGGACTAGATCCAACAATGAGCAGTTCTTC. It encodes CASSLAWRTRSNNEQFF.

CDR3 in DNA: TGTGCCAGCAGCCAAGCGGGAGTTTACAATGAGCAGTTCTTC. Encoded protein: CASSQAGVYNEQFF. The chain recombines TRBV9 with TRBJ2-1; 8 nucleotides align to TRBD2. This CDR3 has 14 amino acids. CDR1 is SGDLS, CDR2 YYNGEE, per germline. V was pared by 4 bases and J by 4 bases, with 4 bases of the junction left unmatched.

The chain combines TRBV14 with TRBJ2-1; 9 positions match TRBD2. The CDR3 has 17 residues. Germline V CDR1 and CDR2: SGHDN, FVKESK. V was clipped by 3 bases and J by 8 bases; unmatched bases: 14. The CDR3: CASSQGVGLAGLDEQFF. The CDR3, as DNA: TGTGCCAGCAGCCAGGGAGTCGGTCTAGCGGGGTTGGATGAGCAGTTCTTC.

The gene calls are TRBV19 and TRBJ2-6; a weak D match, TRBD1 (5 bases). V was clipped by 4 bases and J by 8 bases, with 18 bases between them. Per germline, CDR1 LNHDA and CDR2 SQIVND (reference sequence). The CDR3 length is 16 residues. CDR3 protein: CASSNTGIYWTNVLTF. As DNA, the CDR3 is TGTGCCAGTAGTAACACAGGAATATACTGGACCAACGTCCTGACTTTC.

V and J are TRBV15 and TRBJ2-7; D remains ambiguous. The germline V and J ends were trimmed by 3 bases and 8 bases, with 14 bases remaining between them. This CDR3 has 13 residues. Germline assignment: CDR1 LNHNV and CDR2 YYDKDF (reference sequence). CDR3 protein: CATSRNGPSQQYF. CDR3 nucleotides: TGTGCCACCAGCAGGAACGGTCCCTCTCAGCAGTACTTC.

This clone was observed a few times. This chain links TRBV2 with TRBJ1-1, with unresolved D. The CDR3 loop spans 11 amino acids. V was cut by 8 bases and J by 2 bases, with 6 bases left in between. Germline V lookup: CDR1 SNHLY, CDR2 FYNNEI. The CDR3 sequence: CASGANTEAFF. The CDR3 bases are TGTGCCAGCGGAGCTAACACTGAAGCTTTCTTT.

CDR3: CASSVGQGAYEQYF. The CDR3, as DNA: TGCGCCAGCAGCGTCGGACAGGGGGCTTACGAGCAGTACTTC. The rearrangement joins TRBV10-1 to TRBJ2-5, with TRBD1 matching 11 bases. The J call may be mistaken, given a closer DNA end match to TRBJ2-7. Germline assignment: CDR1 WNHNN and CDR2 SYGVQD (reference sequence). The CDR3 spans 14 residues.

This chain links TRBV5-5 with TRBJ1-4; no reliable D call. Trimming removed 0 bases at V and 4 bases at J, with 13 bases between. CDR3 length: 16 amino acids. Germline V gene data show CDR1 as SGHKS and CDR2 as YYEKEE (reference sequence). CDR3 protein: CASSLAVGRNNEKLFF. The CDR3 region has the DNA TGTGCCAGCAGCTTGGCTGTCGGCAGGAATAATGAAAAACTGTTTTTT.

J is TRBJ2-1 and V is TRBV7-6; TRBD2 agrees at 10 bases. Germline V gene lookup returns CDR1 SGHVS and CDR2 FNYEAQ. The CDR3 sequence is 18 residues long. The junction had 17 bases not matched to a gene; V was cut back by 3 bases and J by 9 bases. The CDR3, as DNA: TGTGCCAGCAGCTTTTTTCCCTTTGCTAGCGGGAGACCAACTGAGCAGTTCTTC. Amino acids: CASSFFPFASGRPTEQFF.

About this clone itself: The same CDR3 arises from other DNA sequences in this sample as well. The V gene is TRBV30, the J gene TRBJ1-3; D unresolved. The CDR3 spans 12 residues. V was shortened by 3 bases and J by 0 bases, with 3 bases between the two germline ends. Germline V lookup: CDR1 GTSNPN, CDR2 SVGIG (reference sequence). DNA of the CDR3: TGTGCCTGGAGCAGCTCTGGAAACACCATATATTTT. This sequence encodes CAWSSSGNTIYF.

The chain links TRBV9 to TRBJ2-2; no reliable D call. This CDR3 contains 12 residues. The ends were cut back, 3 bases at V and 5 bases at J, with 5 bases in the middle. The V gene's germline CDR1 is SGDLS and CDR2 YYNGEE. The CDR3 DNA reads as TGTGCCAGCAGCGGGCAGACCGGGGAGCTGTTTTTT. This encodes CASSGQTGELFF.

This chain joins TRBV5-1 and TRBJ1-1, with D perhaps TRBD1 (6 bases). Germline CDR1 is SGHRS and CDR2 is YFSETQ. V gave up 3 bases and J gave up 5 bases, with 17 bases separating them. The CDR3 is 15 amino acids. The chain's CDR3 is CASSWVPGEQTEAFF. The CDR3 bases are TGCGCCAGCAGCTGGGTCCCAGGGGAACAGACTGAAGCTTTCTTT. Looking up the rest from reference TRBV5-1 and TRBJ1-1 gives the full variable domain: KAGVTQTPRYLIKTRGQQVTLSCSPISGHRSVSWYQQTPGQGLQFLFEYFSETQRNKGNFPGRFSGRQFSNSRSEMNVSTLELGDSALYLCASSWVPGEQTEAFFGQGTRLTVV.

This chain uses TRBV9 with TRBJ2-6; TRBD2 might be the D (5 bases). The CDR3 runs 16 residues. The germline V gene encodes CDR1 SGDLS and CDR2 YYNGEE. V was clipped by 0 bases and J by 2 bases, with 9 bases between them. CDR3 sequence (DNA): TGTGCCAGCAGCGTAGCTACCGGGGCTGGGGCCAACGTCCTGACTTTC. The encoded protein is CASSVATGAGANVLTF.

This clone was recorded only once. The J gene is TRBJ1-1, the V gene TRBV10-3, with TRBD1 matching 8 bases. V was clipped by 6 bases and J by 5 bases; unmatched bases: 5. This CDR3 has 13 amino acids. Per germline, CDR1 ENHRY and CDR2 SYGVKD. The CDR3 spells CAIRDRVGTEAFF. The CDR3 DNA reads TGTGCCATCAGGGACAGGGTTGGAACTGAAGCTTTCTTT.

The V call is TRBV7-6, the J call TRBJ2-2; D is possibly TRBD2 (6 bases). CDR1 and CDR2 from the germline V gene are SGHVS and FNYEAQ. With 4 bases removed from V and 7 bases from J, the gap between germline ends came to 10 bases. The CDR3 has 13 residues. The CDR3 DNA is TGTGCCAGCAGCTCCGGGGGAATCGGGGAGCTGTTTTTT. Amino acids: CASSSGGIGELFF.